The 8 T cell receptor beta chains listed next were all sequenced from one sample in a study of blood T cell repertoires in COVID-19. The data were produced by immunoSEQ multiplex PCR, yet TCRdb's version contains in-frame clones alone and is incomplete. Among some 390,000 clones, approximately 90% were seen once, and the ten largest hold approximately 1.5%. The sample taken for sequencing was peripheral blood. The receptor set was obtained from a woman aged 40 to 50 with COVID-19, enrolled during active disease.

The chain carries TRBV2 and TRBJ1-1; D is uncertain. The CDR3 has 15 residues. Trimming shortened V by 3 bases and J by 1 base, and 12 bases separated the two germline ends. The germline V gene encodes CDR1 SNHLY and CDR2 FYNNEI. Here the CDR3 DNA reads TGTGCCAGCAGTGAGGGCCAGGCCACGAACACTGAAGCTTTCTTT. Protein product: CASSEGQATNTEAFF.

This chain uses TRBV18 with TRBJ2-5, with a tentative D call TRBD2 (5 bases). CDR1 and CDR2 from the germline V gene are KGHSH and LQKENI. The V and J ends lost 3 bases and 2 bases respectively, with 10 bases between them. The CDR3 length is 14 residues. In nucleotides, the CDR3 is TGTGCCAGCTCACCCGTGGACTTTCAAGAGACCCAGTACTTC. This gives the protein CASSPVDFQETQYF.

The rearrangement links TRBV30 to TRBJ1-2; maybe TRBD1 (5 bases). CDR1 GTSNPN and CDR2 SVGIG come from the germline V gene (reference sequence). Trimming removed 7 bases at V and 5 bases at J, with 11 bases between. This CDR3 is 11 amino acids long. The CDR3 bases are TGTGCCTATTCGCAGGGTTATGGCTACACCTTC. Amino acids: CAYSQGYGYTF.

For the CDR3, the DNA is TGTGCCAGCAGCTCGAGAGCGGGAGGGCAGTGGCAGTACTTC. Its translation is CASSSRAGGQWQYF. V gene TRBV3-1 (or the pseudogene TRBV3-2) combines with J gene TRBJ2-7; 10 bases map to TRBD2. CDR1 and CDR2 from the germline V gene are LGHDT and YNNKEL (reference sequence). J lost 9 bases, V lost 5 bases, and 10 bases had no gene match. CDR3 length equals 14 residues.

The chain recombines TRBV9 with TRBJ2-3, with 10 positions matching TRBD2. V lost 4 bases and J lost 2; bases outside the gene matches: 4. The V gene's germline CDR1 is SGDLS and CDR2 YYNGEE. The CDR3 extends over 15 amino acids. The CDR3 here is CASSRTSGVTDTQYF. In DNA, the CDR3 is TGTGCCAGCAGCAGGACTAGCGGTGTCACAGATACGCAGTATTTT.

The genes are TRBV27 and TRBJ2-1; maybe TRBD1 (6 bases). The germline V gene encodes CDR1 MNHEY and CDR2 SMNVEV (reference sequence). This CDR3 has 14 residues. V lost 7 bases and J 5 bases, leaving 15 bases between the germline ends. CDR3 sequence (DNA): TGTGCCAGCACCTTAGACAGGATCAACAATGAGCAGTTCTTC. Translation: CASTLDRINNEQFF.

The chain combines TRBV6-2 or TRBV6-3 with TRBJ2-1; 9 bases fit TRBD1. Trimming cost V 6 bases and J 5 bases; bases outside gene matches: 14. This CDR3 spans 17 amino acids. Germline CDR1 MNHEY, CDR2 SVGEGT. This chain's CDR3 is CASSERNRGRGDNEQFF. As DNA, the CDR3 is TGTGCCAGCAGCGAACGAAACAGGGGGCGCGGGGACAATGAGCAGTTCTTC.

The chain couples TRBV18 to TRBJ2-3; D is undetermined. Trimming stripped 3 bases from V and 5 bases from J, with 9 bases between. Germline-derived CDR1 and CDR2 are KGHSH and LQKENI. The CDR3 extends over 13 amino acids. CDR3 sequence reads: CASSPSSRDTQYF. The CDR3 region has the DNA TGTGCCAGCTCACCCTCATCTAGAGATACGCAGTATTTT.